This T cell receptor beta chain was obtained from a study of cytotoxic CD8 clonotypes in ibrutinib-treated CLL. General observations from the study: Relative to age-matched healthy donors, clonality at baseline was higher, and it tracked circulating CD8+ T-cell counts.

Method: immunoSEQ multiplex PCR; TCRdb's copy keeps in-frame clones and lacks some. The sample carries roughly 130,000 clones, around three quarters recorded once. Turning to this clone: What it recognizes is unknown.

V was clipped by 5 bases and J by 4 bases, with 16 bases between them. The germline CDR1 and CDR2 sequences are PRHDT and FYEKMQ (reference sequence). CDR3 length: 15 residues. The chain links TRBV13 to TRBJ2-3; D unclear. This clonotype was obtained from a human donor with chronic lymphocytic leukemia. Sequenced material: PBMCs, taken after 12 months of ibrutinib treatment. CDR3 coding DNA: TGTGCCAGCAGCCTTGAGCGTTCGGGCTCAGATACGCAGTATTTT. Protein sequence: CASSLERSGSDTQYF.